This T cell receptor (beta chain) was found in a study of T cells in Graves' hyperthyroidism and ophthalmopathy. About the study: The blood sample was taken at first diagnosis, before treatment began. The study's findings and limits: Also found in blood were most expanded thyroid clonotypes above 0.001.

Note on this clonotype: As yet, its antigen is unknown.

Clinical symptoms, serum thyroxine, TRAb, thyroid ultrasound and orbital computed tomography established diagnosis. More than 8.5 ml of fresh peripheral blood supplied the PBMCs. Amplified TCR beta CDR3 regions came from RNA transcripts. The study used the HTBI primer set for a first-round RT-PCR of the TCR CDR3. TCRdb reprocessed the multiplex PCR reads with MiXCR, giving one entry per CDR3 protein. The sample lists about 24,000 distinct CDR3 sequences; about half were seen once. Trimming removed 8 bases at V and 4 bases at J, with 0 bases between. Germline V gene sequence: CDR1 ENHRY, CDR2 SYGVKD. There are 9 residues in the CDR3.

The rearrangement joins TRBV10-3 to TRBJ1-3; D not resolved. The receptor was isolated from a woman between 40 and 55 years old with Graves' hyperthyroidism that later progressed to Graves' ophthalmopathy. Material: blood. The CDR3: CAIGNTIYF. CDR3 DNA sequence: TGTGCCATCGGAAACACCATATATTTT.